This entry lists 23 T cell receptor beta chains sequenced from one sample in a study of T cells in localized non-small cell lung cancer (dated by TCRdb to the early 2020s). The library was generated by the immunoSEQ multiplex PCR assay. TCRdb took over this immuneACCESS table, retaining in-frame rearrangements with V and J assigned. Such tables are incomplete; in checked studies, under half of the missing clones stem from an unresolved V gene, and the remainder is unexplained. The table for this sample lists around 80,000 clones; around 82% of them were counted only once. Clones ranked in the top ten supply around 21% of the sample. Here the sequenced sample was PBMCs, taken before any cancer treatment. The receptor set was obtained from a man between 35 and 75 years old with stage II squamous cell lung carcinoma.

The J gene is TRBJ2-1, the V gene TRBV30; 10 bases agree with TRBD2. The CDR3 is 16 amino acids. Trimming removed 0 bases from V and 2 bases from J; junction bases left unmatched: 4. The germline CDR1 and CDR2 sequences are GTSNPN and SVGIG (reference sequence). The CDR3 coding sequence is TGTGCCTGGAGTGTAAGCGGGGGGGCCCCCTACAATGAGCAGTTCTTC. Protein product: CAWSVSGGAPYNEQFF.

CDR3 loop: CASSFYGVEQYF. As DNA, the CDR3 is TGTGCCAGCAGCTTTTATGGCGTTGAGCAGTACTTC. The gene calls are TRBV5-4 and TRBJ2-7; D is undetermined. This CDR3 region has 12 residues. Germline V gene data show CDR1 as SGHNT and CDR2 as YYREEE (reference sequence). V lost 2 bases, J lost 7 bases, and 10 bases lay in between. Supplemented by reference TRBV5-4 and TRBJ2-7, the full variable domain reads ETGVTQSPTHLIKTRGQQVTLRCSSQSGHNTVSWYQQALGQGPQFIFQYYREEENGRGNFPPRFSGLQFPNYSSELNVNALELDDSALYLCASSFYGVEQYFGPGTRLTVT.

This clone occurred a few times. The gene calls are TRBV5-1 and TRBJ2-2; the match to TRBD2 covers 12 bases. Trimming took 3 bases from V and 4 from J; bases not matched to a gene: 7. The CDR3 extends over 17 amino acids. CDR1 and CDR2 from the germline V gene are SGHRS and YFSETQ. The CDR3 protein is CASSWWTSGDSTGELFF. CDR3 nucleotides: TGCGCCAGCAGCTGGTGGACTAGCGGGGACAGCACCGGGGAGCTGTTTTTT. The full variable domain, its missing parts supplied by reference TRBV5-1 and TRBJ2-2, is KAGVTQTPRYLIKTRGQQVTLSCSPISGHRSVSWYQQTPGQGLQFLFEYFSETQRNKGNFPGRFSGRQFSNSRSEMNVSTLELGDSALYLCASSWWTSGDSTGELFFGEGSRLTVL.

This chain connects TRBV7-8 to TRBJ1-1; possibly TRBD1 for D (5 bases). Germline CDR1 SGHVS, CDR2 FQNEAQ. Trimming removed 5 bases from V and 5 bases from J, with 18 bases in between. The CDR3 loop spans 15 amino acids. Here the CDR3 DNA reads TGTGCCAGCAGCCTAGGGAGGGGCGGGTTAACTGAAGCTTTCTTT. As protein: CASSLGRGGLTEAFF. Complete variable domain (other parts from reference TRBV7-8 and TRBJ1-1): GAGVSQSPRYKVAKRGQDVALRCDPISGHVSLFWYQQALGQGPEFLTYFQNEAQLDKSGLPSDRFFAERPEGSVSTLKIQRTQQEDSAVYLCASSLGRGGLTEAFFGQGTRLTVV.

This clone has only one observation. The J gene is TRBJ2-6, the V gene TRBV11-2; tentatively, D is TRBD1 or TRBD2 (6 bases each). The CDR3 is 15 residues long. The germline V gene encodes CDR1 SGHAT and CDR2 FQNNGV. V lost 11 bases, J lost 0 bases, and 14 bases lay in between. This chain's CDR3 is CALRGASSGANVLTF. CDR3 nucleotide sequence: TGTGCCTTAAGGGGGGCGAGCTCTGGGGCCAACGTCCTGACTTTC.

The rearrangement uses TRBV23-1 and TRBJ1-1, with TRBD1 as a possible D gene (5 bases). TRBV23-1 is designated an ORF whose function remains uncertain. The ends were cut back, 4 bases at V and 4 bases at J, with 13 bases in the middle. The CDR3 has 14 amino acids. This CDR3 reads CASSLPLGGTEAFF. The CDR3 DNA sequence: TGCGCCAGCAGTCTCCCCCTCGGGGGCACTGAAGCTTTCTTT.

This clone has just one count. The chain links TRBV15 to TRBJ2-1; D is unclear. Germline V lookup: CDR1 LNHNV, CDR2 YYDKDF (reference sequence). The V and J ends lost 1 base and 4 bases respectively, with 11 bases between them. This CDR3 contains 15 residues. The DNA for the CDR3 is TGTGCCACCAGCAGAGCACGGCAATCATACAATGAGCAGTTCTTC. Translation: CATSRARQSYNEQFF.

V and J are TRBV7-9 and TRBJ2-3, with 7 bases matching TRBD2. Germline lookup yields CDR1 SEHNR and CDR2 FQNEAQ (reference sequence). V lost 4 bases and J lost 4; bases outside the gene matches: 8. This CDR3 region has 15 residues. CDR3 residues: CASSSPLAAADTQYF. Written as DNA, the CDR3 is TGTGCCAGCAGCTCCCCTCTAGCGGCCGCAGATACGCAGTATTTT.

V usage is TRBV6-6 and J usage is TRBJ2-2; weak D call: TRBD2 (6 bases). CDR3 length equals 15 residues. Germline CDR1 MNHNY, CDR2 SVGAGI (reference sequence). V was clipped by 6 bases and J by 1 base, with 12 bases between them. CDR3 DNA: TGTGCCAGCAGGCACTGGCGGGAGAACACCGGGGAGCTGTTTTTT. Its protein product is CASRHWRENTGELFF.

V usage is TRBV2 and J usage is TRBJ1-5; D may be TRBD1 (5 bases). V was pared by 11 bases and J by 1 base, with 9 bases between. Looked up from germline, CDR1 is SNHLY and CDR2 is FYNNEI. The CDR3 totals 12 residues. The CDR3 sequence: CASGVSNQPQHF. The CDR3 nucleotides are TGTGCCTCGGGGGTGAGCAATCAGCCCCAGCATTTT.

The rearrangement links TRBV2 to TRBJ2-4; perhaps TRBD1 as D (6 bases). The germline V gene has CDR1 SNHLY and CDR2 FYNNEI. The CDR3 is 14 residues long. Trimming cost V 6 bases and J 2 bases, with 11 bases left between them. The chain's CDR3 is CASSADRTKNIQYF. Written as DNA, the CDR3 is TGTGCCAGCAGCGCAGACAGGACCAAAAACATTCAGTACTTC.

This clone has just one count. The chain carries TRBV5-4 and TRBJ2-3; D gene ambiguous. The CDR3 covers 11 residues. Trimming pared 3 bases from V and 2 bases from J, leaving 1 base between. Looked up from germline, CDR1 is SGHNT and CDR2 is YYREEE (reference sequence). CDR3 sequence: CASSSTDTQYF. The CDR3 bases are TGTGCCAGCAGCTCCACAGATACGCAGTATTTT.

DNA of the CDR3: TGTGCCAGCAGTTTTCTGACGGATTATAATTCACCCCTCCACTTT. Protein: CASSFLTDYNSPLHF. The rearrangement uses TRBV28 and TRBJ1-6, with D unclear. The CDR3 consists of 15 residues. Germline V gives CDR1 MDHEN, CDR2 SYDVKM. V gave up 3 bases and J gave up 4 bases, with 10 bases separating them.

The chain uses TRBV5-4 and TRBJ2-5; 7 nucleotides align to TRBD2. Germline values: CDR1 SGHNT, CDR2 YYREEE (reference sequence). V dropped 2 bases and J dropped 1; count of bases not matched to a gene: 5. The CDR3 totals 15 residues. Written as DNA, the CDR3 is TGTGCCAGCAGCTTAAGAAGCGGGGCCCAAGAGACCCAGTACTTC. This translates into CASSLRSGAQETQYF.

The rearrangement links TRBV5-1 to TRBJ2-2, with 7 bases matching TRBD1. J lost 9 bases, V lost 0 bases, and 2 bases had no gene match. Germline V gene data show CDR1 as SGHRS and CDR2 as YFSETQ. The CDR3 has 13 residues. The CDR3 region has the DNA TGCGCCAGCAGCTTGGGACAGGGCCGGGAGCTGTTTTTT. The encoded protein is CASSLGQGRELFF.

This rearrangement joins TRBV7-3 to TRBJ2-7, with D tentatively TRBD1 (6 bases). In germline, CDR1 is SGHTA, CDR2 FQGTGA. V gave up 5 bases and J gave up 7 bases, with 15 bases separating them. This CDR3 region has 13 residues. The CDR3 reads CASSIDRLGEQYF. The CDR3 coding sequence is TGTGCCAGCAGCATAGACAGGCTAGGAGAGCAGTACTTC.

This clone was seen only a few times. The rearrangement links TRBV13 to TRBJ2-7; possibly TRBD2 for D (5 bases). Germline values: CDR1 PRHDT, CDR2 FYEKMQ (reference sequence). The CDR3 consists of 14 residues. Trimming removed 2 bases at V and 6 bases at J, with 14 bases between. CDR3 loop: CASSLRGRDGEQYF. CDR3 nucleotides: TGTGCCAGCAGCTTACGAGGGCGCGATGGCGAGCAGTACTTC.

V is TRBV29-1 and J is TRBJ2-3, with D perhaps matching TRBD1 or TRBD2 (6 bases each). The CDR3 totals 11 residues. Germline V gene data show CDR1 as SQVTM and CDR2 as ANQGSEA. V was clipped by 8 bases and J by 15 bases, with 21 bases between them. The CDR3 DNA is TGCAGCCTCACTCGCGGGACAAGGGAATATTTT. It yields the protein CSLTRGTREYF.

The CDR3 is CAISDLNSGNTIYF. The CDR3 DNA reads TGTGCCATCAGTGATTTAAACTCTGGAAACACCATATATTTT. The J gene is TRBJ1-3, the V gene TRBV10-3; no reliable D call. CDR1 and CDR2 from the germline V gene are ENHRY and SYGVKD. This CDR3 comprises 14 residues. Trimming removed 3 bases from V and 0 bases from J, with 6 bases in between.

V is TRBV6-1 and J is TRBJ2-7, with 9 bases matching TRBD2. The germline CDR1 and CDR2 sequences are MNHNS and SASEGT. With 8 bases clipped from V and 2 bases from J, the junction kept 7 bases outside the gene matches. The CDR3 sequence is 14 residues long. The CDR3, as DNA: TGTGCCAGCGCCCCTCTAGCGGGAACCTACGAGCAGTACTTC. It is translated as CASAPLAGTYEQYF.

The chain uses TRBV28 and TRBJ1-1; 7 nucleotides align to TRBD1. The CDR3 extends over 16 amino acids. V dropped 3 bases and J dropped 1; count of bases not matched to a gene: 8. Per germline, CDR1 MDHEN and CDR2 SYDVKM. The CDR3 bases are TGTGCCAGCAGTTTCTCCACCGGGACAGCGAACACTGAAGCTTTCTTT. It translates to CASSFSTGTANTEAFF.

The J gene is TRBJ2-5, the V gene TRBV2; D is undetermined. Germline loops: CDR1 SNHLY, CDR2 FYNNEI. CDR3 length: 11 residues. V lost 3 bases and J 4 bases, leaving 3 bases between the germline ends. CDR3 coding DNA: TGTGCCAGCAGTGAGGGAGAGACCCAGTACTTC. Translated: CASSEGETQYF.

The CDR3 is CASSVGGSGSNIQYF. The CDR3 region has the DNA TGTGCCAGCAGCGTAGGAGGGTCAGGGAGTAACATTCAGTACTTC. V gene TRBV9 combines with J gene TRBJ2-4; D possibly uses TRBD1 or TRBD2 (5 bases each). The CDR3 is 15 residues long. The V gene lost 0 bases and the J gene lost 7 bases, with 14 bases spanning the gap. Germline loops: CDR1 SGDLS, CDR2 YYNGEE. The full variable domain, completed using reference TRBV9 and TRBJ2-4, is DSGVTQTPKHLITATGQRVTLRCSPRSGDLSVYWYQQSLDQGLQFLIQYYNGEERAKGNILERFSAQQFPDLHSELNLSSLELGDSALYFCASSVGGSGSNIQYFGAGTRLSVL.